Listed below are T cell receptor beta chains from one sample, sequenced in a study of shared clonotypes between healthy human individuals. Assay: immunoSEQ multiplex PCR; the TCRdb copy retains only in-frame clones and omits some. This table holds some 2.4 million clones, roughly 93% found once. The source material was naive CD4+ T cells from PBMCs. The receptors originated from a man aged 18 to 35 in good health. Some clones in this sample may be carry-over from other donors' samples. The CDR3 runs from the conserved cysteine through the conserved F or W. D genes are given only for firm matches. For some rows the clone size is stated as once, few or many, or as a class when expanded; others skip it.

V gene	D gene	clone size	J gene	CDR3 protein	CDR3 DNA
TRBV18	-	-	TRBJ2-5	CASSPGRETQYF	TGTGCCAGCTCACCAGGGAGGGAGACCCAGTACTTC
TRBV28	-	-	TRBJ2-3	CASKRTPEHLTDTQYF	TGTGCCAGCAAACGAACCCCAGAACACCTCACAGATACGCAGTATTTT
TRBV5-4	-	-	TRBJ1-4	CASSLGGASNEKLFF	TGTGCCAGCAGCTTGGGGGGCGCGTCTAATGAAAAACTGTTTTTT
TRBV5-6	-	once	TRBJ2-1	CASSLDKRTHNEQFF	TGTGCCAGCAGCTTGGATAAGAGAACCCACAATGAGCAGTTCTTC
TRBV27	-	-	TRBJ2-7	CASSATYSRWIYEQYF	TGTGCCAGCAGTGCTACCTACAGCCGGTGGATCTACGAGCAGTACTTC
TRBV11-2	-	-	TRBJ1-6	CASSQAGGYYNSPLHF	TGTGCCAGCAGCCAGGCGGGGGGCTACTATAATTCACCCCTCCACTTT
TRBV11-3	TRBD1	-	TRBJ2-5	CASSSRTGKGGETQYF	TGTGCCAGCAGCTCAAGGACAGGGAAAGGGGGAGAGACCCAGTACTTC
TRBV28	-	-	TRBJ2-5	CASSPGPGFEETQYF	TGTGCCAGCAGCCCCGGACCGGGATTCGAAGAGACCCAGTACTTC
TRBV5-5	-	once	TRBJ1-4	CASSLAAGSVNEKLFF	TGTGCCAGCAGCTTGGCGGCGGGCAGTGTAAATGAAAAACTGTTTTTT
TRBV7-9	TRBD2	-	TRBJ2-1	CASSALGRTSGLGEQFF	TGTGCCAGCAGCGCCTTAGGCAGGACTAGCGGCCTCGGGGAGCAGTTCTTC
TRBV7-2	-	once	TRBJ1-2	CASSLEVGSPYYGYTF	TGTGCCAGCAGCTTAGAGGTTGGGAGCCCCTACTATGGCTACACCTTC
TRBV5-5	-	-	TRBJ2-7	CASRKNRESTYEQYF	TGTGCCAGCAGGAAAAACAGGGAATCTACCTACGAGCAGTACTTC
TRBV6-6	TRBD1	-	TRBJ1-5	CASADRGNQPQHF	TGTGCCAGTGCCGACAGGGGTAATCAGCCCCAGCATTTT
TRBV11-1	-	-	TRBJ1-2	CASSLALGGADYTF	TGTGCCAGCAGCTTAGCGCTGGGGGGCGCTGACTACACCTTC
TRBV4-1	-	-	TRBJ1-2	CASSQVGVNYGYTF	TGCGCCAGCAGCCAAGTTGGAGTAAACTATGGCTACACCTTC
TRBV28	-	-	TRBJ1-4	CASSFGRQAPREKLFF	TGTGCCAGCAGTTTCGGGAGACAGGCCCCTAGGGAAAAACTGTTTTTT
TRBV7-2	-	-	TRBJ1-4	CASNSGQVEKLFF	TGTGCCAGCAACTCGGGACAAGTGGAAAAACTGTTTTTT
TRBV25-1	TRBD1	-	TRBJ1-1	CASSDPTGGNTEAFF	TGTGCCAGCAGTGATCCGACAGGGGGCAACACTGAAGCTTTCTTT
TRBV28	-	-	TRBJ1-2	CASSSLRGAAYGYTF	TGTGCCAGCAGTTCCCTGAGAGGAGCGGCCTATGGCTACACCTTC
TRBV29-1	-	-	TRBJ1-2	CSVVLRADYGYTF	TGCAGCGTTGTTCTTCGGGCAGACTATGGCTACACCTTC
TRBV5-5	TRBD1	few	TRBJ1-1	CASSLGQKNTEAFF	TGTGCCAGCAGCCTGGGACAGAAGAACACTGAAGCTTTCTTT
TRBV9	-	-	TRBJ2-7	CASSVLSGSLEQYF	TGTGCCAGCAGCGTTCTTAGCGGTTCGCTCGAGCAGTACTTC
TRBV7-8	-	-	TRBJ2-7	CASSLAGGPIVEQYF	TGTGCCAGCAGCTTAGCGGGGGGGCCGATCGTCGAGCAGTACTTC
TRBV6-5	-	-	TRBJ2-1	CASSPDFRSYNEQFF	TGTGCCAGCAGCCCCGACTTCCGCTCCTACAATGAGCAGTTCTTC
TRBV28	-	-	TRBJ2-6	CASSALPRGPSSGANVLTF	TGTGCCAGCAGTGCCCTCCCCAGGGGCCCTAGCTCTGGGGCCAACGTCCTGACTTTC
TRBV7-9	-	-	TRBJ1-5	CASSLVGGNRSPNQPQHF	TGTGCCAGCAGCTTAGTGGGGGGGAACAGGTCCCCCAATCAGCCCCAGCATTTT
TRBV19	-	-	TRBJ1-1	CASSIDVRGGEAFF	TGTGCCAGTAGTATAGACGTCCGTGGTGGTGAAGCTTTCTTT
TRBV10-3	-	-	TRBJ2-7	CAISTAGPEQYF	TGTGCCATCTCGACGGCGGGGCCCGAGCAGTACTTC
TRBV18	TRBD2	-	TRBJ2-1	CASSLSASGSFYNEQFF	TGTGCCAGCTCACTTTCGGCTAGCGGGAGTTTCTACAATGAGCAGTTCTTC
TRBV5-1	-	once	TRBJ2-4	CASSRGEIIENIQYF	TGCGCCAGCAGCAGAGGCGAGATTATTGAAAACATTCAGTACTTC
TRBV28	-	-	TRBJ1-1	CASSFGRGEAFF	TGTGCCAGCAGCTTTGGACGGGGGGAGGCTTTCTTT
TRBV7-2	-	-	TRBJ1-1	CASSFLSDTEAFF	TGTGCCAGCAGCTTTTTATCAGACACTGAAGCTTTCTTT
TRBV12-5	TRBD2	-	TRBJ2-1	CASGTAGGPRNEQFF	TGTGCTAGTGGTACCGCGGGAGGGCCGAGGAATGAGCAGTTCTTC
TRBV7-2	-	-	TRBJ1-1	CASSRLWSGAFF	TGTGCCAGCAGCCGTCTATGGTCCGGGGCTTTCTTT
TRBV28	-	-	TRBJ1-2	CASSWKWSGGSGYTF	TGTGCCAGCAGTTGGAAATGGTCTGGGGGATCTGGCTACACCTTC
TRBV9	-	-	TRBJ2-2	CASSPRGGAGTGELFF	TGTGCCAGCAGCCCCCGTGGGGGGGCGGGCACCGGGGAGCTGTTTTTT
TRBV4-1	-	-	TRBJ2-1	CASSQDRGAYEQFF	TGCGCCAGCAGCCAAGATCGGGGGGCCTATGAGCAGTTCTTC
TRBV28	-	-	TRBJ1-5	CASSSAINQPQHF	TGTGCCAGCAGTTCCGCGATTAATCAGCCCCAGCATTTT
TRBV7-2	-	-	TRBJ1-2	CASSPRTALYGYTF	TGTGCCAGCAGCCCACGGACAGCCCTCTATGGCTACACCTTC
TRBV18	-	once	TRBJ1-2	CASSELRGTAGYTF	TGTGCCAGCTCCGAACTACGGGGGACGGCTGGCTACACCTTC
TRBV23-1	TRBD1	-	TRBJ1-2	CASSLIDRDYGYTF	TGCGCCAGCAGTCTCATAGACAGGGACTATGGCTACACCTTC
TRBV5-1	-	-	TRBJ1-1	CASSLDQGKTEAFF	TGCGCCAGCAGCTTGGACCAGGGCAAGACTGAAGCTTTCTTT
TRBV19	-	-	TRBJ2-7	CASSARVGAHEQYF	TGTGCCAGTAGTGCCCGCGTGGGGGCCCACGAGCAGTACTTC
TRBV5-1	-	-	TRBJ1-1	CASGLWAQTEAFF	TGCGCCAGCGGCTTGTGGGCACAAACTGAAGCTTTCTTT
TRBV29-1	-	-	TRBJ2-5	CSAKRASAPQETQYF	TGCAGCGCCAAAAGGGCTAGCGCCCCACAAGAGACCCAGTACTTC
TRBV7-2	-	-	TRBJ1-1	CASSLAGGNTEAFF	TGTGCCAGCAGCTTAGCTGGTGGGAACACTGAAGCTTTCTTT